The sequence of this T cell receptor beta chain was determined in a study of HIV-infected children after antiretroviral therapy interruption. Study context: Children were on planned treatment interruption or continuous treatment.

Unique molecular identifiers were included in an RNA-based 3' RACE TCR library. In TCRdb, the 3' RACE reads were re-called with MiXCR into one record per CDR3 protein. The sample gives roughly 3,700 distinct CDR3 sequences, approximately 4.8% of which show up once; roughly 24% is in the top ten. The length of the CDR3 is 16 residues. Indicated treatment: PENTA 11 planned treatment interruption arm or continuous ART arm. The receptor comes from a pool of human donors with HIV. The chain links TRBV1 to TRBJ2-2. TRBV1 corresponds to a pseudogene. Sequenced here: CD45RO+ CD8+ T cells from PBMCs, pooled from several time points, sampled from a donor given antiretroviral therapy, either interrupted or continuous. Subset meaning: memory CD8+ CD45RO+ CD45RA- T cells. CDR3 in amino acids: CTSSQDLSYNTGELFF. The CDR3 coding sequence is TGCACCAGCAGCCAAGACCTGAGTTACAACACCGGGGAGCTGTTTTTT.